In this sample, the clone carrying this TCR delta chain turned up a few times. TCRdb's protein for this DNA is that of a much larger clone and differs from the translation at residue 18, likely a read error; the protein shown is the DNA translation. The data stem from a study of gamma-delta chains in newborns, infants, children. Overall study: Microbial exposure reportedly drives polyclonal innate γδ T cell expansion after birth.

TCRdb re-called clones from the reads using CATT. The sample lists about 1,200 delta-chain clones, around 1.1% seen once, with roughly a third in the top ten. This CDR3 has 19 amino acids. The V gene's germline CDR1 is GEAIGNYY and CDR2 EKD. This receptor was identified in a child in good health. The chain joins TRDV2 to TRDJ1; weak D call: TRDD3 (5 bases). The specimen was blood. The CDR3 coding sequence is TGTGCCTGTGACACCGTGGATAGGAGCCTTACCTCACACACCGATAAACTCACCTTT. Translated, it gives CACDTVDRSLTSHTDKLTF.